This T cell receptor beta chain was retrieved from a study of beta chain features in type 1 diabetes. Study-level results: Moderate but significant shortening of TCRB CDR3s was recorded in all four CD4+ subsets from Type 1 diabetes patients.

This clone showed up just once. Its cognate antigen is unknown. Germline V gene lookup returns CDR1 MDHEN and CDR2 SYDVKM. The V end lost 3 bases, the J end lost 1 base, and 18 bases lay between the germline ends. This CDR3 comprises 17 residues. TCRB transcripts that were expressed got sequenced, as all of the isolated RNA had been reverse transcribed. Measured with immunoSEQ multiplex PCR; TCRdb has only the in-frame clones, and not every one. The sample yields roughly 340,000 clones, roughly 12% seen once. Every single donor gave one heparinised blood draw, and these averaged roughly 100 mL. The sequence was collected from a woman aged 18-29 years with type 1 diabetes. Sample: naive CD4+ T cells from blood. This chain links TRBV28 with TRBJ1-1; D might be TRBD1 (6 bases). CDR3 sequence (DNA): TGTGCCAGCAGTTTCACGTTAGGGACAAGGGAGAACACTGAAGCTTTCTTT. This gives the protein CASSFTLGTRENTEAFF.